Detailed here is one T cell receptor (beta chain). Its antigen remains unknown. The data stem from a study of cytomegalovirus exposure and HLA in healthy donors. Whole-study findings and limits: Common viral pathogens seemed to be connected with several of the most significant clusters, according to a later analysis. Many donors shared some public TCRs, even though most TCR sequences were rare.

Trimming stripped 3 bases from V and 3 bases from J, with 12 bases between. The CDR3 covers 13 residues. Germline assignment: CDR1 GTSNPN and CDR2 SVGIG (reference sequence). It was with 60 Vbeta and 13 Jbeta primers that the PCR ran. Here immunoSEQ multiplex PCR was the method, and the copy in TCRdb shows in-frame clones only, minus some. The sample includes about 140,000 clones, around 78% of them seen just once. Sequencing was carried out using PBMCs. This receptor was obtained from a woman under 30 in good health and CMV-seropositive. The J gene is TRBJ2-7, the V gene TRBV30; D is uncertain. This CDR3 reads CAWSAPPSYEQYF. Written as DNA, the CDR3 is TGTGCCTGGAGCGCGCCACCGAGCTACGAGCAGTACTTC.